The clone carrying this T cell receptor beta chain has a count of ten or more. Combining iRepertoire HTBI primers with Arm-PCR of CDR3 regions, the authors built TCR beta libraries. TCRdb reprocessed the multiplex PCR reads via MiXCR and lists one record per CDR3 protein. The sample has about 500,000 distinct CDR3 sequences, 15% to 20% seen once. Documented time point: newly diagnosed GD, antithyroid drugs for less than 3 months. PBMC-extracted RNA yielded the TCR library. The data were taken from a study of regulatory T cells in long-lasting Graves disease. The CDR3 runs 13 residues. Germline V gene lookup returns CDR1 SGHRS and CDR2 YFSETQ. The ends were cut back, 2 bases at V and 5 bases at J, with 8 bases in the middle. In addition, the sample was reused for a study of T cells in Graves' hyperthyroidism and ophthalmopathy.

The specimen was peripheral blood mononuclear cells (PBMCs), collected at new diagnosis, from a patient treated with antithyroid drugs. This chain links TRBV5-1 with TRBJ2-1; D may be TRBD1 (5 bases). The receptor was derived from a man aged 40-50 years with Graves disease. The CDR3 loop is CASSLDRNNEQFF. DNA for the CDR3: TGCGCCAGCAGCTTAGACAGAAACAATGAGCAGTTCTTC.